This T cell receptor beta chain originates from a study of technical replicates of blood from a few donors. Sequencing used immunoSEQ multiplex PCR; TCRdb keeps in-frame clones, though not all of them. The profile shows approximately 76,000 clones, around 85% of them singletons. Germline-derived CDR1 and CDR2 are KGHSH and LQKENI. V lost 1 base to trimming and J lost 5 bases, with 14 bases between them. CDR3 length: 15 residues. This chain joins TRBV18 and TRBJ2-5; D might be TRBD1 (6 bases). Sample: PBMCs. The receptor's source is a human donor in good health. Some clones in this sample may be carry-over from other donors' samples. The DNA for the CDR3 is TGTGCCAGCTCACCACTTACAGGGCAGGGTGAGACCCAGTACTTC. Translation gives CASSPLTGQGETQYF.